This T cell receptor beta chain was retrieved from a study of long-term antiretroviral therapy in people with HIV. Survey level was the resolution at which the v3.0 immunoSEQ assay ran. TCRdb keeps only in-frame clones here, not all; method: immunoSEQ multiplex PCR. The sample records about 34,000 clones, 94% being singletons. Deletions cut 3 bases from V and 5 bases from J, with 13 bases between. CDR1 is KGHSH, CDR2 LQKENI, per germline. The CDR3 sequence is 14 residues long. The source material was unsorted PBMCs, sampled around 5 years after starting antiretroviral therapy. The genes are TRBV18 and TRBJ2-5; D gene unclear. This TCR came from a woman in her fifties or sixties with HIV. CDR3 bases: TGTGCCAGCTCACCCACTATGAGGTGGGAGACCCAGTACTTC. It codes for CASSPTMRWETQYF.